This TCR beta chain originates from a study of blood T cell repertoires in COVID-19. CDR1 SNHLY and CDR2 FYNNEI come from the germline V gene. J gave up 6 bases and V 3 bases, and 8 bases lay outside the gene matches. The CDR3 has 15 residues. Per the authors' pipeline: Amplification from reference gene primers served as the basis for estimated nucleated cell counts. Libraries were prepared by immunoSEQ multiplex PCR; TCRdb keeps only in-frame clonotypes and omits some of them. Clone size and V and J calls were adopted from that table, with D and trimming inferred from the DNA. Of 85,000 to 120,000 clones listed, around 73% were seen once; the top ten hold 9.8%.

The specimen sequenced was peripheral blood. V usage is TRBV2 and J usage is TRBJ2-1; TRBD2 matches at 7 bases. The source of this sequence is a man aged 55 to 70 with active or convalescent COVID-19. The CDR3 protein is CASSDKSGTINEQFF. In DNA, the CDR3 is TGTGCCAGCAGTGATAAGAGCGGGACCATCAATGAGCAGTTCTTC.